This section outlines one T cell receptor beta chain sequence together with its context. Its antigen target is currently unknown. Within one base of it there is no much larger clone, and no base qualities were kept. The CDR3 holds 12 amino acids from the cysteine to the phenylalanine. Solely the CDR3 DNA is kept, with 36 bases framed from the first base. As encoded in the germline V gene (reference sequence), CDR1 is GTSNPN while CDR2 is SVGIG. The V and J ends are trimmed by 0 bases and 7 bases, leaving 7 bases between them. The immunoSEQ Assay, a bias-controlled multiplex PCR, was used to amplify TCRbeta CDR3 regions from genomic DNA. Processing in the source paper ran as follows. The number of nucleated cells in each sample was estimated by amplification of reference gene primers within the assay. Sequence reads were collapsed and filtered to measure the absolute abundance of every unique TCRbeta CDR3 rearrangement. For each sample, productive Simpson clonality was calculated as the square root of Simpson's diversity index across productive rearrangements. Sourced from immuneACCESS, this table was stored by TCRdb with only in-frame sequences that have V and J called. A share of the clones is absent; for the studies checked, an unresolved V gene accounts for under half, and the remainder has no known explanation. The V and J calls and clone size were taken over from that table, and D and trimming were inferred from the DNA. Here the sample has approximately 150,000 clones; 65% to 85% occur a single time. The ten biggest clones cover roughly 5% of the sample.

The data derive from a study of blood T cell repertoires in COVID-19 (dated by TCRdb to 2019 to 2021). For the wider study: Collaborator samples came from the United States, Italy and Spain and covered acute and convalescent phases of COVID-19. Where available, HLA class I and class II types were obtained from metadata supplied by the sample provider rather than from assay-based typing. Nearly every sample came with metadata listing a de-identified subject ID, COVID-19 status, age in years and sex. Deeply sampled blood TCRbeta repertoires from subjects exposed to, actively infected with, or recovered from COVID-19 were included in the dataset. The material from the prospective study consisted of cDNA or gDNA derived from T cells, B-cell-depleted T cells, or PBMCs. The repertoires were made available in a free public database intended to serve as a resource for research on the immune response to SARS-CoV-2. Samples came from the ongoing ImmuneRACE study (first 160 participants) plus 1,254 subjects from 6 global collaborators.

In the prospective study, participants were roughly 18 to 100 years old, resided in around 25 geographic areas of the United States, and were enrolled through a virtual design. To assign participants to cohorts, the prospective study relied on clinical history that participants themselves reported in a screening survey and a study questionnaire. A participant counted as exposed if, within 2 weeks of entering the study, that participant had been in contact with someone who had a PCR-confirmed or clinician-diagnosed COVID-19 case. In the prospective study, whole blood, serum and a nasopharyngeal or oropharyngeal swab were collected from each participant by mobile phlebotomists. Additional blood draws and questionnaires over a 2-month period could optionally be provided by prospective study participants. Before DNA extraction, blood samples from the prospective study were shipped at room temperature or frozen.

Findings and caveats that apply to the study as a whole: Clinical and demographic metadata were provided uncurated, with the amount varying by source and participant.

This TCR came from a man in his 70s who had been exposed to COVID-19. Recombination connected TRBV30 to TRBJ2-1; no D gene call is confident. Sequences were obtained from PBMCs or T cells enriched from blood (not recorded which). CDR3 protein: CAWSVIRNEQFF. The nucleotide sequence is given as TGTGCCTGGAGTGTCATCCGGAATGAGCAGTTCTTC. The full variable domain, with segments outside the CDR3 supplied by the reference TRBV30 and TRBJ2-1 proteins, appears as SQTIHQWPATLVQPVGSPLSLECTVEGTSNPNLYWYRQAAGRGLQLLFYSVGIGQISSEVPQNLSASRPQDRQFILSSKKLLLSDSGFYLCAWSVIRNEQFFGPGTRLTVL.